This TCR beta chain was profiled in a study of cytomegalovirus exposure and HLA in healthy donors. The PCR made use of 60 Vbeta and 13 Jbeta primers. Assay: immunoSEQ multiplex PCR; the TCRdb copy retains only in-frame clones and omits some. The table shows some 110,000 clones, with more than 75% occurring only once. Germline CDR1 SGHNT, CDR2 YYREEE (reference sequence). Trimming left V 1 base short and J 1 base short, with 2 bases between. This CDR3 is 12 amino acids long. Sequencing was performed on PBMCs. This sequence was found in a woman aged 40 to 49 in good health and CMV-seronegative. The chain employs TRBV5-4 and TRBJ1-1; D remains ambiguous. The CDR3, as DNA: TGTGCCAGCAGCTTGCGGAACACTGAAGCTTTCTTT. It is translated as CASSLRNTEAFF.